Described below is a single T cell receptor beta chain sequence and its context. The source of the sample is a study of T cell responses to AZD1222 COVID-19 vaccine. Only in-frame clones appear in the TCRdb table, and some are missing; sequencing was by immunoSEQ multiplex PCR. The sample yields about 160,000 clones, about 90% seen once. Per germline, CDR1 LNHDA and CDR2 SQIVND (reference sequence). The CDR3 loop spans 17 amino acids. The V and J ends lost 5 bases and 2 bases respectively, with 19 bases between them. This TCR came from an adult in good health. The material sequenced was peripheral blood, taken on day 0 of MenACWY control vaccination. The chain couples TRBV19 to TRBJ1-5; no clear D. The chain's CDR3 is CASSLGSGPGGNQPQHF. The DNA of the CDR3 is TGTGCCAGTAGTCTGGGGAGTGGCCCCGGGGGCAATCAGCCCCAGCATTTT.